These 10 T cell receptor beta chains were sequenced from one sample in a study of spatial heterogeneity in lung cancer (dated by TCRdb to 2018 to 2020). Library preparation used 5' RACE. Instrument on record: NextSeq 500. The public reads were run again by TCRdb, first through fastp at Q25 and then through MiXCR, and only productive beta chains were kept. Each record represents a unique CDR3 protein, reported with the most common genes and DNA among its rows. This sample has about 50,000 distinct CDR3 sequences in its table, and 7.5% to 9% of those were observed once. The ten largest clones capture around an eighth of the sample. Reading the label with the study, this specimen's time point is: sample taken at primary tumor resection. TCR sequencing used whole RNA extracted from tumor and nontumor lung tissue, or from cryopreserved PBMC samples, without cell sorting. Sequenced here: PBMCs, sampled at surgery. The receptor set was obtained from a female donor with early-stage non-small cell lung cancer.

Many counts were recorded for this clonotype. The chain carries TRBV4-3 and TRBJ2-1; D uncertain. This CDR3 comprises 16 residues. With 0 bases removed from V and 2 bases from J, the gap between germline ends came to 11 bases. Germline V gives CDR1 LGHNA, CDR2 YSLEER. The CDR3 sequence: CASSQDRRRTYNEQFF. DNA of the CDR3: TGCGCCAGCAGCCAAGATCGGAGACGGACCTACAATGAGCAGTTCTTC.

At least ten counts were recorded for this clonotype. The CDR3: CASSQEYRGNQPQHF. In DNA form, the CDR3 reads TGCGCCAGCAGCCAAGAATACAGGGGGAATCAGCCCCAGCATTTT. This sequence joins TRBV4-3 and TRBJ1-5; the match to TRBD1 covers 8 bases. Trimming removed 0 bases from V and 4 bases from J; junction bases left unmatched: 2. The length of the CDR3 is 15 residues. Germline assignment: CDR1 LGHNA and CDR2 YSLEER.

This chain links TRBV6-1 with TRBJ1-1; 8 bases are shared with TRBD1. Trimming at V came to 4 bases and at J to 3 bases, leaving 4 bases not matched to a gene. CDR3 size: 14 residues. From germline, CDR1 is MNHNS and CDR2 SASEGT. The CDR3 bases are TGTGCCAGCAGTGCCACACAGGGGGACACTGAAGCTTTCTTT. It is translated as CASSATQGDTEAFF.

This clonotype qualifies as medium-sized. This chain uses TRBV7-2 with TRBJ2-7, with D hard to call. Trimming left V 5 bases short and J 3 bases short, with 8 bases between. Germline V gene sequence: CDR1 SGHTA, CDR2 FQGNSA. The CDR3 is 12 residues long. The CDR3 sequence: CASSPRSYEQYF. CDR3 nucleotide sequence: TGTGCCAGCAGCCCCCGAAGCTACGAGCAGTACTTC.

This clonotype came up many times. This CDR3 reads CASSQDPRDRRPGYF. CDR3 DNA sequence: TGCGCCAGCAGCCAAGATCCCCGGGACAGGAGACCAGGGTATTTT. The rearrangement uses TRBV4-3 and TRBJ2-3; TRBD1 matches at 8 bases. V lost 0 bases and J lost 14; bases outside the gene matches: 13. The CDR3 covers 15 residues. CDR1 and CDR2 (germline): LGHNA, YSLEER.

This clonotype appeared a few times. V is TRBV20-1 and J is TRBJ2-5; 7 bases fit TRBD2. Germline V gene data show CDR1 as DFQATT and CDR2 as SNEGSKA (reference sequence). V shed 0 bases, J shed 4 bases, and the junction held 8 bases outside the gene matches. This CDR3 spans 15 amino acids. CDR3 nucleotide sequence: TGCAGTGCTAGAGACCCCTTAGCGGGCGGAGAGACCCAGTACTTC. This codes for CSARDPLAGGETQYF.

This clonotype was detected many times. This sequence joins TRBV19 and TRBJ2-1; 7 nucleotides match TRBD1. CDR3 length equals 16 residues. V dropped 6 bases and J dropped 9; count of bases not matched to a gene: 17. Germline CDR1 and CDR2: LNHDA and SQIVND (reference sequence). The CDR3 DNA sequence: TGTGCCAGTAGGCCCGCCGGGACAGAAAACGTGGGTGAGCAGTTCTTC. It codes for CASRPAGTENVGEQFF.

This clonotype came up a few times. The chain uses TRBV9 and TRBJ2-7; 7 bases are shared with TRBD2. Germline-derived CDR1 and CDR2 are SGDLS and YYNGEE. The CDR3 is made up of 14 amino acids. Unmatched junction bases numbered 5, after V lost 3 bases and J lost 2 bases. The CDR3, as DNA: TGTGCCAGCAGCGAGCGGGGTACGGCCTACGAGCAGTACTTC. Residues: CASSERGTAYEQYF.

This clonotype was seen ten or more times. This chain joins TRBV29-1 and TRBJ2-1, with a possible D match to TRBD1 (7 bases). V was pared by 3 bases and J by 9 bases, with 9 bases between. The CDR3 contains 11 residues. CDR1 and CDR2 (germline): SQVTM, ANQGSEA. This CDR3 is CSVDRGAEQFF. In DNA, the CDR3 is TGCAGCGTTGACAGGGGGGCTGAGCAGTTCTTC.

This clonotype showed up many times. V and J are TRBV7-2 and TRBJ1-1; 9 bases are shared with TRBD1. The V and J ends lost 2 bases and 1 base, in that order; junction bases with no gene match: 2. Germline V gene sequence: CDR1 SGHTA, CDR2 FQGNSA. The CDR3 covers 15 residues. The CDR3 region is CASSLTGGPNTEAFF. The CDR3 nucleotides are TGTGCCAGCAGCTTAACAGGGGGCCCGAACACTGAAGCTTTCTTT.